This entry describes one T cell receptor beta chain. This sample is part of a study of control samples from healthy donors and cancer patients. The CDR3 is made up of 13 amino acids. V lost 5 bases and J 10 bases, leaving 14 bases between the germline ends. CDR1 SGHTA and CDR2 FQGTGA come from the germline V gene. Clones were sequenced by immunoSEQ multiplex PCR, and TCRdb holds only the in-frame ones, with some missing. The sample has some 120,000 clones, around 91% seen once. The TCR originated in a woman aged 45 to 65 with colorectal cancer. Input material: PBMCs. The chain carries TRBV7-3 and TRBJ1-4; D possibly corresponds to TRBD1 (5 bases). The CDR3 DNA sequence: TGTGCCAGCAGCGTCGTGGGTGGGGGAAAACTGTTTTTT. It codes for CASSVVGGGKLFF. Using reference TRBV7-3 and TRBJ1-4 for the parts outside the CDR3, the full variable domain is GAGVSQTPSNKVTEKGKYVELRCDPISGHTALYWYRQSLGQGPEFLIYFQGTGAADDSGLPNDRFFAVRPEGSVSTLKIQRTERGDSAVYLCASSVVGGGKLFFGSGTQLSVL.